The 24 T cell receptor beta chains presented below share a single source sample, sequenced in a study of cytomegalovirus exposure and HLA in healthy donors. Primers: 60 Vbeta forward and 13 Jbeta reverse. Using immunoSEQ multiplex PCR, the repertoire was profiled, and TCRdb retains in-frame clones only, with some absent. Of some 94,000 clones listed, 69% are singletons. Sequencing used PBMCs. The receptors were gathered from a man aged 50-59 years in good health and CMV-seronegative.

This chain joins TRBV19 and TRBJ2-3, with D unresolved. V was pared by 1 base and J by 0 bases, with 11 bases between. Germline V gene lookup returns CDR1 LNHDA and CDR2 SQIVND (reference sequence). CDR3 length equals 16 residues. The CDR3 protein is CASSIALAYSTDTQYF. CDR3 DNA sequence: TGTGCCAGTAGTATAGCGTTAGCATATAGCACAGATACGCAGTATTTT. The entire variable domain, with the rest obtained from reference TRBV19 and TRBJ2-3, is as follows: DGGITQSPKYLFRKEGQNVTLSCEQNLNHDAMYWYRQDPGQGLRLIYYSQIVNDFQKGDIAEGYSVSREKKESFPLTVTSAQKNPTAFYLCASSIALAYSTDTQYFGPGTRLTVL.

This clone was detected a few times. V gene TRBV4-3 combines with J gene TRBJ1-1; D unresolved. Looked up from germline, CDR1 is LGHNA and CDR2 is YSLEER. Trimming removed 1 base from V and 4 bases from J, with 4 bases in between. The CDR3 is 12 residues long. CDR3: CASSQGATEAFF. CDR3 DNA: TGCGCCAGCAGCCAAGGGGCCACTGAAGCTTTCTTT.

The J gene is TRBJ1-2, the V gene TRBV4-2; possible D gene TRBD1, 6 bases. The CDR3 covers 14 residues. V lost 1 base to trimming and J lost 7 bases, with 13 bases between them. Germline V gives CDR1 LGHNA, CDR2 YNFKEQ. For the CDR3, the DNA is TGTGCCAGCAGCCAAGTTAGGACAGCTGGTGGCTACACCTTC. Amino acid sequence: CASSQVRTAGGYTF.

The chain employs TRBV7-3 and TRBJ2-1; 10 nucleotides agree with TRBD2. Germline lookup yields CDR1 SGHTA and CDR2 FQGTGA. The CDR3 spans 15 residues. After removal of 5 bases from V and 3 bases from J, the junction contained 4 bases not matched to a gene. The CDR3 loop reads CASSQRLAGYNEQFF. As DNA, the CDR3 is TGTGCCAGCAGCCAGCGACTAGCGGGCTACAATGAGCAGTTCTTC.

This chain uses TRBV7-9 with TRBJ1-1; no clear D. Germline V gene data show CDR1 as SEHNR and CDR2 as FQNEAQ (reference sequence). CDR3 length equals 11 residues. Deletions cut 5 bases from V and 3 bases from J, with 4 bases between. The CDR3 protein is CASSQYTEAFF. The CDR3 DNA reads as TGTGCCAGCAGCCAGTACACTGAAGCTTTCTTT.

This clone came up once. The rearrangement links TRBV6-5 to TRBJ2-2; 11 nucleotides agree with TRBD2. The CDR3 is made up of 16 amino acids. Germline CDR1 is MNHEY and CDR2 is SVGAGI. Trimming removed 3 bases from V and 7 bases from J; junction bases left unmatched: 7. The CDR3 here is CASSYWLAGGRGELFF. Here the CDR3 DNA reads TGTGCCAGCAGTTATTGGCTAGCGGGGGGCCGCGGGGAGCTGTTTTTT.

V gene TRBV9 combines with J gene TRBJ1-1, with 9 bases identical to TRBD1. There are 13 residues in the CDR3. The V segment lost 0 bases and the J segment 7 bases; nucleotides outside the gene matches: 1. Per the germline V gene, CDR1 is SGDLS and CDR2 is YYNGEE. The CDR3 protein is CASSVETGGEAFF. CDR3 DNA sequence: TGTGCCAGCAGCGTAGAGACAGGGGGTGAAGCTTTCTTT.

This clone was observed a handful of times. The chain carries TRBV5-1 and TRBJ2-7; 7 nucleotides agree with TRBD1. The CDR3 length is 15 residues. V trimming: 4 bases; J trimming: 1 base; junction bases outside the gene matches: 8. The germline V gene encodes CDR1 SGHRS and CDR2 YFSETQ. CDR3 bases: TGCGCCAGCAGCGCGACAGGGCTAAAATCCTACGAGCAGTACTTC. As protein: CASSATGLKSYEQYF. Based on the CDR3 plus reference TRBV5-1 and TRBJ2-7, the full variable domain is KAGVTQTPRYLIKTRGQQVTLSCSPISGHRSVSWYQQTPGQGLQFLFEYFSETQRNKGNFPGRFSGRQFSNSRSEMNVSTLELGDSALYLCASSATGLKSYEQYFGPGTRLTVT.

This sequence joins TRBV7-8 and TRBJ1-1; tentative D call: TRBD1 (6 bases). Trimming removed 5 bases from V and 5 bases from J, with 12 bases in between. The CDR3 is made up of 13 amino acids. CDR1 SGHVS and CDR2 FQNEAQ come from the germline V gene. The CDR3 bases are TGTGCCAGCAGCAGTCGGACAGATACTGAAGCTTTCTTT. Its translation: CASSSRTDTEAFF. The variable domain in full, with the rest retrieved from reference TRBV7-8 and TRBJ1-1, is GAGVSQSPRYKVAKRGQDVALRCDPISGHVSLFWYQQALGQGPEFLTYFQNEAQLDKSGLPSDRFFAERPEGSVSTLKIQRTQQEDSAVYLCASSSRTDTEAFFGQGTRLTVV.

The V and J genes are TRBV25-1 and TRBJ2-3, with 8 bases matching TRBD2. The CDR3 runs to 13 residues. J gave up 4 bases and V 6 bases, and 3 bases lay outside the gene matches. Germline V gives CDR1 MGHDK, CDR2 SYGVNS. The CDR3 DNA follows: TGTGCCAGCAGCAAACTAGCGGCAGATACGCAGTATTTT. Protein: CASSKLAADTQYF.

CDR3 sequence (DNA): TGTGCCAGCAGTCTGACAGGGGGTTTTTCTAGCTACACCTTC. This translates into CASSLTGGFSSYTF. The V call is TRBV28, the J call TRBJ1-2; 9 nucleotides agree with TRBD1. This CDR3 has 14 residues. J gave up 9 bases and V 5 bases, and 10 bases lay outside the gene matches. Germline values: CDR1 MDHEN, CDR2 SYDVKM.

This chain joins TRBV4-2 and TRBJ2-3; D is undetermined. Trimming left V 4 bases short and J 0 bases short, with 14 bases between. CDR1 and CDR2 from the germline V gene are LGHNA and YNFKEQ. CDR3 length: 16 residues. CDR3: CASSPSAYPSTDTQYF. For the CDR3, the DNA is TGTGCCAGCAGCCCGAGCGCCTATCCTAGCACAGATACGCAGTATTTT.

The V call is TRBV5-1, the J call TRBJ2-7; TRBD1 is a possible D gene (6 bases). Per the germline V gene, CDR1 is SGHRS and CDR2 is YFSETQ. This CDR3 is built from 14 residues. Trimming stripped 4 bases from V and 4 bases from J, with 15 bases between. CDR3: CASSPEGGRYEQYV. In DNA form, the CDR3 reads TGCGCCAGCAGCCCCGAAGGGGGTAGGTACGAGCAGTACGTC.

This clone was recorded only once. This chain links TRBV19 with TRBJ1-4; unclear D gene. V was shortened by 5 bases and J by 10 bases, with 14 bases between the two germline ends. Looked up from germline, CDR1 is LNHDA and CDR2 is SQIVND (reference sequence). This CDR3 spans 13 amino acids. The CDR3 reads CASSGTGVSKLFF. CDR3 in DNA: TGTGCCAGTAGTGGAACCGGGGTATCAAAACTGTTTTTT.

The J gene is TRBJ2-7, the V gene TRBV7-2; 9 bases align to TRBD1. The V gene's germline CDR1 is SGHTA and CDR2 FQGNSA. CDR3 length equals 15 residues. J gave up 3 bases and V 5 bases, and 8 bases lay outside the gene matches. The CDR3 spells CASSPRVGQGYEQYF. Written as DNA, the CDR3 is TGTGCCAGCAGCCCTAGGGTGGGACAGGGCTACGAGCAGTACTTC.

J is TRBJ2-5 and V is TRBV5-6; D is unresolved. The CDR3 loop spans 15 amino acids. CDR1 and CDR2 from the germline V gene are SGHDT and YYEEEE. The V and J ends lost 6 bases and 4 bases respectively, with 19 bases between them. This chain's CDR3 is CASTMQTLARETQYF. Here the CDR3 DNA reads TGTGCCAGCACCATGCAGACACTTGCTCGAGAGACCCAGTACTTC.

The chain links TRBV4-3 to TRBJ2-2, with D maybe TRBD2 (5 bases). The germline V gene has CDR1 LGHNA and CDR2 YSLEER. The ends were cut back, 3 bases at V and 4 bases at J, with 9 bases in the middle. This CDR3 spans 14 amino acids. This CDR3 is CASSQGTSTGELFF. Written as DNA, the CDR3 is TGCGCCAGCAGCCAGGGTACTAGCACCGGGGAGCTGTTTTTT.

The chain couples TRBV4-1 to TRBJ2-2; D remains unclear. The CDR3 runs to 15 residues. From germline, CDR1 is MGHRA and CDR2 YSYEKL. The V and J ends lost 0 bases and 6 bases respectively, with 11 bases between them. The DNA of the CDR3 is TGCGCCAGCAGCCAAGATATGCCGGCGGCCGGGGAGCTGTTTTTT. Translated: CASSQDMPAAGELFF.

This clone appeared a few times. The V gene is TRBV19, the J gene TRBJ1-4; D is unclear. Trimming stripped 5 bases from V and 4 bases from J, with 17 bases between. The V gene's germline CDR1 is LNHDA and CDR2 SQIVND (reference sequence). The CDR3 has 16 residues. The CDR3 loop is CASSQYIVAHNEKLFF. CDR3 nucleotides: TGTGCCAGTAGTCAGTATATCGTTGCCCATAATGAAAAACTGTTTTTT.

This clone occurred once. This rearrangement joins TRBV4-3 to TRBJ2-7, with TRBD1 matching 8 bases. J was trimmed by 5 bases and V by 2 bases; bases with no gene match: 2. The CDR3 is made up of 13 amino acids. CDR1 is LGHNA and CDR2 is YSLEER in the germline V gene. CDR3 sequence: CASSQLTGDEQYF. CDR3 DNA sequence: TGCGCCAGCAGCCAACTGACAGGGGACGAGCAGTACTTC.

The chain is built from TRBV7-9 and TRBJ1-4; 7 bases align to TRBD1. CDR3 size: 14 residues. Germline loops: CDR1 SEHNR, CDR2 FQNEAQ (reference sequence). Losses at the gene ends were 5 bases for V and 5 bases for J; bases not matched to a gene: 5. The CDR3 region has the DNA TGTGCCAGCAGCAGCCGGGACAGAAATGAAAAACTGTTTTTT. Protein product: CASSSRDRNEKLFF.

This clone has a handful of counts. The CDR3 spells CASSFSGGASEQFF. The CDR3 bases are TGCGCCAGCAGCTTTAGCGGGGGGGCTAGTGAGCAGTTCTTC. The rearrangement uses TRBV5-1 and TRBJ2-1, with 11 bases identical to TRBD2. Germline lookup yields CDR1 SGHRS and CDR2 YFSETQ. This CDR3 region has 14 residues. The V and J ends lost 2 bases and 9 bases, in that order; junction bases with no gene match: 4. Drawing the rest from reference TRBV5-1 and TRBJ2-1, the complete variable domain is KAGVTQTPRYLIKTRGQQVTLSCSPISGHRSVSWYQQTPGQGLQFLFEYFSETQRNKGNFPGRFSGRQFSNSRSEMNVSTLELGDSALYLCASSFSGGASEQFFGPGTRLTVL.

This chain joins TRBV7-2 and TRBJ2-1, with D possibly being TRBD2 (6 bases). Germline CDR1 is SGHTA and CDR2 is FQGNSA. This CDR3 spans 11 amino acids. The V and J ends lost 5 bases and 10 bases respectively, with 9 bases between them. The CDR3, as DNA: TGTGCCAGCAGCCCCGGACTAGAGCAGTTCTTC. The encoded protein is CASSPGLEQFF.

This chain links TRBV6-4 with TRBJ1-4, with D maybe TRBD1 (5 bases). The V end lost 2 bases, the J end lost 10 bases, and 11 bases lay between the germline ends. There are 13 residues in the CDR3. Per germline, CDR1 MRHNA and CDR2 SNTAGT. CDR3 residues: CASSDNNQGKLFF. In nucleotides, the CDR3 is TGTGCCAGCAGTGACAACAACCAGGGAAAACTGTTTTTT.